This T cell receptor (beta chain) appears in the sequencing data of a study of blood T cell repertoires in COVID-19. Across the whole study: Material from acute and convalescent COVID-19 was sourced from the United States, Italy and Spain. Nucleic acid was either cDNA or gDNA, and it came from T cells, B-cell-depleted T cells, or PBMCs.

Sequencing used immunoSEQ multiplex PCR; TCRdb keeps in-frame clones, though not all of them. The sample holds over 200,000 clones; around 82% are singletons and the top ten take 4% to 5.5%. CDR1 SGHRS and CDR2 YFSETQ come from the germline V gene. Trimming took 4 bases from V and 10 from J, leaving 21 bases between them. There are 16 residues in the CDR3. This clonotype was obtained from a middle-aged man with active or convalescent COVID-19. The sample consisted of peripheral blood. The rearrangement uses TRBV5-1 and TRBJ1-6, with D perhaps matching TRBD1 (6 bases). In DNA, the CDR3 is TGCGCCAGCAGCCTGCAGGGAGGGGGTAGTCAATCACCCCTCCACTTT. Translating it yields CASSLQGGGSQSPLHF.